This T cell receptor beta chain comes out of a study of vaccination and CD4 T cells after COVID-19. A few counts support this clonotype. Its antigen is not known. Cultured CD4+ T cell DNA was sequenced using the Oncomine TCR Beta short-read assay. TCRdb re-called the PCR reads with MiXCR, one entry per CDR3 protein. The sample lists 18,000 or so distinct CDR3 sequences, more than 40% occurring once. This CDR3 contains 16 residues. V trimming: 0 bases; J trimming: 2 bases; junction bases outside the gene matches: 2. CDR1 and CDR2 from the germline V gene are SGHNT and YYREEE (reference sequence). Noted treatment: approximately 11-day PBMC culture with coronavirus spike peptide pools or control peptides (ViraFEST assay).

The sample was CD4+ T cells from blood, cultured in vitro, taken before SARS-CoV-2 vaccination. The chain uses TRBV5-4 and TRBJ2-5; 12 bases agree with TRBD2. The sequence was obtained from a human donor who had recovered from COVID-19. This chain's CDR3 is CASSLELAGGQETQYF. In DNA form, the CDR3 reads TGTGCCAGCAGCTTGGAACTAGCGGGGGGTCAAGAGACCCAGTACTTC.